This section outlines one T cell receptor beta chain sequence together with its context. The data were obtained in a study of blood T cell repertoires in COVID-19. Study context: Samples taken during acute and convalescent COVID-19 were collected in the United States, Italy and Spain. T cells, B-cell-depleted T cells, or PBMCs provided the cDNA or gDNA that served as material.

Under the authors' procedure: Researchers report that nucleated cell counts were estimated from reference gene primer amplification. Here immunoSEQ multiplex PCR was the method, and the copy in TCRdb shows in-frame clones only, minus some. Clonal size and the V and J genes are those of that table, whereas D and trimming came from the DNA. This table holds hundreds of thousands of clones, roughly 89% found once. Losses at the gene ends were 5 bases for V and 3 bases for J; bases not matched to a gene: 15. Germline CDR1 LNHDA, CDR2 SQIVND (reference sequence). CDR3 length: 18 residues. Sample: PBMCs or T cells enriched from blood (not recorded which). This clonotype was obtained from a woman under 30 who had recovered from COVID-19. The rearrangement links TRBV19 to TRBJ1-4; 7 positions match TRBD1. The CDR3 sequence is CASSPQTGIGLSNEKLFF. CDR3 nucleotide sequence: TGTGCCAGTAGTCCTCAGACAGGGATTGGCCTCTCTAATGAAAAACTGTTTTTT.